This is a list of T cell receptor beta chains from one sample in a study of response to subunit inactivated influenza vaccine. TCRdb redid the calling of the RT-PCR reads with MiXCR, one entry per CDR3 protein. Found here are some 480,000 distinct CDR3 sequences, roughly 9.8% of them singletons; the top ten hold approximately 12%. The sequenced sample was PBMCs from blood, obtained 45 days after vaccination. Every receptor here comes from a man over 45 who received an inactivated influenza vaccine. CDR3s include the opening cysteine and the closing phenylalanine or tryptophan. The order of the fields is V gene, D gene, clone size, J gene, CDR3 protein, CDR3 DNA. D genes are given only for firm matches. Size tells how often a clone was seen (once, few, many) or the class of an expanded clone, and some rows leave it out.

TRBV12-3/TRBV12-4	-	once	TRBJ2-7	CASMGNYSYEQYF	TGTGCCAGCATGGGAAATTACTCCTACGAGCAGTACTTC
TRBV27	-	many	TRBJ2-3	CASTSVLDTQYF	TGTGCCAGCACATCGGTCTTAGATACGCAGTATTTT
TRBV14	-	few	TRBJ2-1	CASSQIIGNEQFF	TGTGCCAGCAGCCAAATCATCGGGAATGAGCAGTTCTTC
TRBV7-9	-	many	TRBJ2-3	CASSLLGASTDTQYF	TGTGCCAGCAGCTTGCTCGGAGCCAGCACAGATACGCAGTATTTT
TRBV6-2/TRBV6-3	-	few	TRBJ2-2	CASKPPRQGGTGELFF	TGTGCCAGCAAACCGCCTCGACAGGGAGGAACCGGGGAGCTGTTTTTT
TRBV7-2	TRBD2	many	TRBJ2-7	CASSFLAGEGEQYF	TGTGCCAGCAGCTTTCTAGCGGGAGAGGGTGAGCAGTACTTC
TRBV20-1	-	few	TRBJ2-7	CSARGPRDRRLSYEQYF	TGCAGTGCTAGGGGACCCCGTGACAGGAGACTTTCCTACGAGCAGTACTTC
TRBV28	TRBD2	-	TRBJ2-3	CASRVTSGRAQYF	TGTGCCAGCAGAGTGACTAGCGGGAGAGCGCAGTATTTT
TRBV5-1	-	few	TRBJ2-3	CASSLQDPADTQYF	TGCGCCAGCAGCTTACAAGACCCCGCAGATACGCAGTATTTT
TRBV9	TRBD1	many	TRBJ2-1	CASSLSPRAGGDEQFF	TGTGCCAGCAGTCTATCCCCTCGTGCAGGGGGTGATGAGCAGTTCTTC
TRBV3-1	-	-	TRBJ2-7	CASSQRVHEQYF	TGTGCCAGCAGCCAAAGAGTACACGAGCAGTACTTC
TRBV7-9	TRBD1	few	TRBJ1-6	CASSLVGQGTSDLHF	TGTGCCAGCAGCTTAGTTGGACAGGGTACCTCGGACCTCCACTTT
TRBV6-5	-	-	TRBJ1-6	CASSYSGKGNSPLHF	TGTGCCAGCAGTTACTCAGGGAAGGGGAATTCACCCCTCCACTTT
TRBV12-3/TRBV12-4	-	many	TRBJ1-1	CASGSTVNTEAFF	TGTGCCAGCGGATCGACAGTTAACACTGAAGCTTTCTTT
TRBV7-2	-	-	TRBJ2-2	CASSLVRHTGELFF	TGTGCCAGCAGCTTAGTTAGGCACACCGGGGAGCTGTTTTTT
TRBV4-3	-	few	TRBJ2-2	CASSQFSANTGELFF	TGCGCCAGCAGCCAATTTAGCGCGAACACCGGGGAGCTGTTTTTT
TRBV5-1	-	many	TRBJ1-2	CASSYYRTGYTF	TGCGCCAGCAGCTATTACAGGACCGGCTACACCTTC
TRBV4-2	-	few	TRBJ1-3	CASSQLYSGNTIYF	TGTGCCAGCAGCCAACTCTACTCTGGAAACACCATATATTTT
TRBV16	TRBD2	few	TRBJ2-1	CASSHASGRNEQFF	TGTGCCAGCAGCCATGCTAGCGGGAGGAATGAGCAGTTCTTC
TRBV7-2	TRBD1	-	TRBJ2-7	CASSLANRGESYEQYF	TGTGCCAGCAGCTTAGCGAACAGGGGGGAGTCCTACGAGCAGTACTTC
TRBV7-9	-	few	TRBJ1-1	CASVGRVNTEAFF	TGTGCCAGCGTCGGCAGGGTGAACACTGAAGCTTTCTTT
TRBV20-1	-	many	TRBJ2-5	CSASDPQETQYF	TGCAGTGCTAGCGACCCCCAAGAGACCCAGTACTTC
TRBV4-2	-	few	TRBJ2-7	CASSQNAGYEQYF	TGTGCCAGCAGCCAGAACGCCGGCTACGAGCAGTACTTC
TRBV7-2	-	-	TRBJ1-6	CASSFALALNSPLHF	TGTGCCAGCAGCTTTGCACTGGCTCTTAATTCACCCCTCCACTTT
TRBV7-2	-	many	TRBJ2-3	CASGFTDTQYF	TGTGCCAGCGGTTTCACAGATACGCAGTATTTT
TRBV7-2	-	-	TRBJ2-7	CASSLVGDRSPYEQYF	TGTGCCAGCAGCTTAGTCGGAGACAGGAGTCCCTACGAGCAGTACTTC
TRBV11-2	-	-	TRBJ2-3	CASSSGRPSTDTQYF	TGTGCCAGCAGCTCCGGACGGCCTAGCACAGATACGCAGTATTTT
TRBV12-3/TRBV12-4	-	many	TRBJ2-1	CASSLLAAGSEQFF	TGTGCCAGCAGTCTACTAGCAGCTGGGAGTGAGCAGTTCTTC